One sample yielded the 28 T cell receptor beta chains listed below, sequenced in a study of T cell changes during pregnancy in multiple sclerosis. Measured with immunoSEQ multiplex PCR; TCRdb has only the in-frame clones, and not every one. This sample yields approximately 93,000 clones, of which around 90% are seen a single time; around 0.93% belongs to the top ten. The starting material was peripheral blood, obtained before pregnancy. The receptors originated from a female donor with multiple sclerosis, enrolled in a pregnancy study.

The gene calls are TRBV5-4 and TRBJ2-1; no reliable D call. With 1 base removed from V and 5 bases from J, the gap between germline ends came to 7 bases. From germline, CDR1 is SGHNT and CDR2 YYREEE (reference sequence). This CDR3 has 13 residues. The CDR3 DNA reads as TGTGCCAGCAGCTTGAGTACTAACAATGAGCAGTTCTTC. It is translated as CASSLSTNNEQFF.

V and J are TRBV19 and TRBJ2-2; 12 nucleotides line up with TRBD2. Germline assignment: CDR1 LNHDA and CDR2 SQIVND (reference sequence). V lost 5 bases and J lost 4; bases outside the gene matches: 5. The CDR3 has 16 amino acids. This CDR3 is CASSVRLAGATGELFF. The CDR3 DNA reads TGTGCCAGTAGTGTGAGACTAGCGGGGGCCACCGGGGAGCTGTTTTTT.

The chain is built from TRBV9 and TRBJ1-1, with D perhaps TRBD1 (6 bases). CDR3 size: 15 residues. V shed 3 bases and J shed 1 base, with 13 bases lying between them. The germline CDR1 and CDR2 sequences are SGDLS and YYNGEE. The CDR3 sequence: CASSDPGHPNTEAFF. CDR3 coding DNA: TGTGCCAGCAGCGACCCGGGACACCCGAACACTGAAGCTTTCTTT.

The chain is built from TRBV7-9 and TRBJ1-4; 9 bases match TRBD1. There are 14 residues in the CDR3. V gave up 9 bases and J gave up 6 bases; unmatched junction bases: 8. Germline CDR1 and CDR2: SEHNR and FQNEAQ (reference sequence). The CDR3 reads CASGERTGDEKLFF. DNA for the CDR3: TGTGCCAGTGGGGAGAGGACAGGGGATGAAAAACTGTTTTTT.

This chain joins TRBV2 and TRBJ2-1, with 8 nucleotides matching TRBD1. The CDR3 has 17 residues. Germline V lookup: CDR1 SNHLY, CDR2 FYNNEI. The J segment lost 0 bases and the V segment lost 3 bases, leaving 7 bases of the junction unmatched. CDR3 sequence reads: CASSDYGQGGSYNEQFF. CDR3 in DNA: TGTGCCAGCAGTGACTATGGACAGGGCGGCTCCTACAATGAGCAGTTCTTC.

This chain links TRBV11-2 with TRBJ2-1; weak D call: TRBD2 (6 bases). With 3 bases removed from V and 10 bases from J, the gap between germline ends came to 16 bases. CDR1 is SGHAT, CDR2 FQNNGV, per germline. There are 14 residues in the CDR3. In nucleotides, the CDR3 is TGTGCCAGCAGCTTGTTGCGAGGCCGGGGGGAGCAGTTCTTC. It is translated as CASSLLRGRGEQFF.

Details on this clone: This sample also contains other DNA sequences that code for the same CDR3. The chain has TRBV18 and TRBJ2-5, with D possibly TRBD2 on 6 matching bases. Germline V gene lookup returns CDR1 KGHSH and CDR2 LQKENI. Trimming took 3 bases from V and 4 from J, leaving 6 bases between them. CDR3 length: 12 amino acids. The CDR3 loop is CASSPGGETQYF. Here the CDR3 DNA reads TGTGCCAGCTCACCGGGAGGAGAGACCCAGTACTTC. The full variable domain, with the rest looked up from reference TRBV18 and TRBJ2-5, is NAGVMQNPRHLVRRRGQEARLRCSPMKGHSHVYWYRQLPEEGLKFMVYLQKENIIDESGMPKERFSAEFPKEGPSILRIQQVVRGDSAAYFCASSPGGETQYFGPGTRLLVL.

J is TRBJ1-4 and V is TRBV15, with 8 positions matching TRBD1. This CDR3 region has 15 residues. Trimming took 1 base from V and 7 from J; bases not matched to a gene: 5. The germline CDR1 and CDR2 sequences are LNHNV and YYDKDF (reference sequence). The CDR3 protein is CATSRVPRGPEKLFF. The DNA for the CDR3 is TGTGCCACCAGCAGAGTTCCCAGGGGGCCTGAAAAACTGTTTTTT.

This chain joins TRBV12-5 and TRBJ1-1; 8 bases line up with TRBD1. CDR3 length equals 15 residues. With V trimmed by 6 bases and J by 0 bases, 6 bases remained unmatched. Germline V gene data show CDR1 as LGHNT and CDR2 as FRNRAP. This chain's CDR3 is CASGLRQGMNTEAFF. CDR3 nucleotides: TGTGCTAGTGGCCTTAGACAGGGGATGAACACTGAAGCTTTCTTT. The entire variable domain, with the rest obtained from reference TRBV12-5 and TRBJ1-1, is as follows: DARVTQTPRHKVTEMGQEVTMRCQPILGHNTVFWYRQTMMQGLELLAYFRNRAPLDDSGMPKDRFSAEMPDATLATLKIQPSEPRDSAVYFCASGLRQGMNTEAFFGQGTRLTVV.

The V and J genes are TRBV28 and TRBJ2-1, with 8 bases identical to TRBD1. Germline V gives CDR1 MDHEN, CDR2 SYDVKM. The CDR3 is 12 residues long. Trimming at V came to 3 bases and at J to 16 bases, leaving 8 bases not matched to a gene. The CDR3 is CASSFLQGARFF. The CDR3 nucleotides are TGTGCCAGCAGTTTTCTTCAGGGGGCAAGATTCTTC.

This chain links TRBV6-7 with TRBJ1-2; a possible D gene is TRBD1 (5 bases). TRBV6-7 is designated an ORF whose function remains uncertain. The CDR3 consists of 16 residues. V lost 6 bases, J lost 3 bases, and 20 bases lay in between. For the CDR3, the DNA is TGTGCCAGCAGACCCACCCGTCCCTGGGGCGACTATGGCTACACCTTC. Its protein is CASRPTRPWGDYGYTF.

This clone occurred once. This chain joins TRBV5-1 and TRBJ2-5; 10 bases align to TRBD2. The CDR3 consists of 14 residues. Germline assignment: CDR1 SGHRS and CDR2 YFSETQ. V shed 1 base, J shed 4 bases, and the junction held 1 base outside the gene matches. The CDR3 DNA sequence: TGCGCCAGCAGCTTGAGACTAGCGGGAGAGACCCAGTACTTC. This translates into CASSLRLAGETQYF.

The chain recombines TRBV9 with TRBJ1-3; weak D call: TRBD1 (5 bases). CDR3 length: 15 amino acids. CDR1 is SGDLS and CDR2 is YYNGEE in the germline V gene. V dropped 2 bases and J dropped 0 bases, with 9 bases sitting between them. As DNA, the CDR3 is TGTGCCAGCAGCGTGGGGCCCCCCTCTGGAAACACCATATATTTT. Amino acid sequence: CASSVGPPSGNTIYF.

The chain employs TRBV9 and TRBJ1-3; 7 bases line up with TRBD1. Per germline, CDR1 SGDLS and CDR2 YYNGEE. J lost 1 base, V lost 2 bases, and 9 bases had no gene match. This CDR3 region has 17 residues. CDR3 DNA: TGTGCCAGCAGCGTCTTTGACAGGGTGGGATCTGGAAACACCATATATTTT. This encodes CASSVFDRVGSGNTIYF.

The rearrangement joins TRBV27 to TRBJ2-1, with TRBD2 identical over 10 bases. Germline V gives CDR1 MNHEY, CDR2 SMNVEV (reference sequence). CDR3 length equals 14 residues. Germline trimming cut 9 bases from V and 5 bases from J; bases unmatched to any gene: 7. CDR3 sequence (DNA): TGTGCCAGTTCAGGGACTAGCGCTGACAATGAGCAGTTCTTC. Amino acids: CASSGTSADNEQFF.

The DNA of the CDR3 is TGCGCCAGCAGCTTGGAACTCTCGCCCCCCGCCTCCTACAATGAGCAGTTCTTC. Its translation: CASSLELSPPASYNEQFF. The V and J genes are TRBV5-1 and TRBJ2-1, with no clear D. The CDR3 spans 18 residues. Germline assignment: CDR1 SGHRS and CDR2 YFSETQ. The ends were cut back, 0 bases at V and 0 bases at J, with 16 bases in the middle. Variable domain in full (rest from reference TRBV5-1 and TRBJ2-1): KAGVTQTPRYLIKTRGQQVTLSCSPISGHRSVSWYQQTPGQGLQFLFEYFSETQRNKGNFPGRFSGRQFSNSRSEMNVSTLELGDSALYLCASSLELSPPASYNEQFFGPGTRLTVL.

This clone was counted between two and nine times. V and J are TRBV7-3 and TRBJ1-6; the D is unclear. This CDR3 comprises 15 residues. Germline lookup yields CDR1 SGHTA and CDR2 FQGTGA. V lost 3 bases, J lost 0 bases, and 6 bases lay in between. This chain's CDR3 is CASSLASSYNSPLHF. The CDR3 coding sequence is TGTGCCAGCAGCTTGGCTAGCTCCTATAATTCACCCCTCCACTTT. Combining the CDR3 with reference TRBV7-3 and TRBJ1-6 gives the whole variable domain GAGVSQTPSNKVTEKGKYVELRCDPISGHTALYWYRQSLGQGPEFLIYFQGTGAADDSGLPNDRFFAVRPEGSVSTLKIQRTERGDSAVYLCASSLASSYNSPLHFGNGTRLTVT.

This sequence joins TRBV2 and TRBJ1-4; D ambiguous. Deletions cut 3 bases from V and 4 bases from J, with 9 bases between. The CDR3 runs 14 residues. Germline V lookup: CDR1 SNHLY, CDR2 FYNNEI. The CDR3 loop reads CASSERTFNEKLFF. In DNA, the CDR3 is TGTGCCAGCAGTGAGCGGACTTTTAATGAAAAACTGTTTTTT.

V is TRBV15 and J is TRBJ2-7; possible D gene TRBD1, 5 bases. Trimming shortened V by 0 bases and J by 2 bases, and 14 bases separated the two germline ends. The CDR3 covers 16 residues. CDR1 LNHNV and CDR2 YYDKDF come from the germline V gene (reference sequence). CDR3 coding DNA: TGTGCCACCAGCAGAGATGGGGCAGGCAACCCCTACGAGCAGTACTTC. This translates into CATSRDGAGNPYEQYF. Using reference TRBV15 and TRBJ2-7 for the parts outside the CDR3, the full variable domain is DAMVIQNPRYQVTQFGKPVTLSCSQTLNHNVMYWYQQKSSQAPKLLFHYYDKDFNNEADTPDNFQSRRPNTSFCFLDIRSPGLGDTAMYLCATSRDGAGNPYEQYFGPGTRLTVT.

This clone came up once. The chain is built from TRBV4-1 and TRBJ2-5; weak D call: TRBD1 (5 bases). The CDR3 is 16 residues long. The V gene's germline CDR1 is MGHRA and CDR2 YSYEKL. Deletions cut 1 base from V and 3 bases from J, with 15 bases between. This chain's CDR3 is CASSQVGLLVKETQYF. The CDR3 DNA reads TGCGCCAGCAGCCAAGTGGGGCTACTCGTGAAAGAGACCCAGTACTTC.

The gene calls are TRBV29-1 and TRBJ1-5, with a weak D call TRBD1 (6 bases). Trimming removed 4 bases at V and 4 bases at J, with 11 bases between. The CDR3 is made up of 13 amino acids. In germline, CDR1 is SQVTM, CDR2 ANQGSEA. The CDR3, as DNA: TGCAGCGTTGGCCTTACAGGGAATCAGCCCCAGCATTTT. Residues: CSVGLTGNQPQHF.

CDR3 DNA sequence: TGTGCCAGCAGTTTTGGGGCCATACAGACCCAGTACTTC. Amino acids: CASSFGAIQTQYF. V is TRBV28 and J is TRBJ2-5; TRBD1 might be the D (5 bases). Germline values: CDR1 MDHEN, CDR2 SYDVKM. The CDR3 covers 13 residues. V was shortened by 3 bases and J by 6 bases, with 11 bases between the two germline ends.

This sequence joins TRBV7-3 and TRBJ2-3; D may be TRBD1 (5 bases). The CDR3 totals 15 residues. V shed 1 base and J shed 8 bases, with 16 bases lying between them. Germline-derived CDR1 and CDR2 are SGHTA and FQGTGA. The CDR3 region is CASSLKRPGLGTQYF. The CDR3 coding sequence is TGTGCCAGCAGCTTAAAACGGCCAGGGCTCGGTACGCAGTATTTT. Complete variable domain (other parts from reference TRBV7-3 and TRBJ2-3): GAGVSQTPSNKVTEKGKYVELRCDPISGHTALYWYRQSLGQGPEFLIYFQGTGAADDSGLPNDRFFAVRPEGSVSTLKIQRTERGDSAVYLCASSLKRPGLGTQYFGPGTRLTVL.

The chain employs TRBV7-9 and TRBJ1-5; D is perhaps TRBD1 (6 bases). V dropped 4 bases and J dropped 0 bases, with 10 bases sitting between them. Per the germline V gene, CDR1 is SEHNR and CDR2 is FQNEAQ (reference sequence). The CDR3 sequence is 15 residues long. The CDR3 spells CASSSTGNSNQPQHF. CDR3 in DNA: TGTGCCAGCAGCTCGACAGGTAATAGCAATCAGCCCCAGCATTTT. The variable domain in full, completed from reference TRBV7-9 and TRBJ1-5, reads DTGVSQNPRHKITKRGQNVTFRCDPISEHNRLYWYRQTLGQGPEFLTYFQNEAQLEKSRLLSDRFSAERPKGSFSTLEIQRTEQGDSAMYLCASSSTGNSNQPQHFGDGTRLSIL.

The count of this clone is one. In DNA form, the CDR3 reads TGTGCCAGCAGTGAACTTTACAGGTCCCAAGAGACCCAGTACTTC. Amino acids: CASSELYRSQETQYF. The chain uses TRBV2 and TRBJ2-5; D might be TRBD1 (5 bases). The CDR3 sequence is 15 residues long. V was clipped by 2 bases and J by 1 base, with 11 bases between them. CDR1 is SNHLY and CDR2 is FYNNEI in the germline V gene.

The chain links TRBV2 to TRBJ1-1; 8 bases line up with TRBD1. V shed 2 bases and J 4 bases; nucleotides not matched to a gene: 6. The V gene's germline CDR1 is SNHLY and CDR2 FYNNEI. This CDR3 contains 15 residues. CDR3: CASSERAGGGTEAFF. As DNA, the CDR3 is TGTGCCAGCAGTGAACGGGCAGGGGGCGGCACTGAAGCTTTCTTT.

The chain employs TRBV7-9 and TRBJ2-7, with 9 nucleotides matching TRBD1. CDR3 length: 16 amino acids. V lost 5 bases and J lost 2; bases outside the gene matches: 10. Germline loops: CDR1 SEHNR, CDR2 FQNEAQ (reference sequence). CDR3 protein: CASSPMDRGGPYEQYF. The DNA for the CDR3 is TGTGCCAGCAGCCCAATGGACAGGGGAGGACCCTACGAGCAGTACTTC.

The V call is TRBV7-2, the J call TRBJ1-2; perhaps TRBD1 as D (5 bases). This CDR3 has 18 residues. Germline assignment: CDR1 SGHTA and CDR2 FQGNSA. V was clipped by 5 bases and J by 2 bases, with 24 bases between them. The CDR3 sequence: CASSRFRTLMEPNYGYTF. The CDR3 DNA is TGTGCCAGCAGCCGCTTCCGGACACTTATGGAGCCAAACTATGGCTACACCTTC.